This TCR beta chain was found in a study of sequential checkpoint blockade in melanoma. On the study more broadly: Maintenance nivolumab came after either treatment sequence. DNA from 91 pretreatment tumor samples underwent TCRβ immunosequencing. Twenty-two patients had tumor biopsies before treatment and at week 13.

The CDR3 has 18 amino acids. The protocol was immunoSEQ multiplex PCR, while the TCRdb copy is restricted to in-frame clones and leaves out a portion. The sample lists 10,000 to 15,000 clones, under 25% occurring once. This clone was seen a few times. The treatment denotes: randomized to nivolumab then ipilimumab (arm A) or the reverse (arm B). No patient had prior DNA-damaging chemotherapy. The TCR sequence derives from a human donor with melanoma. Sample: tumor tissue (inferred from file names), taken from a patient given nivolumab and ipilimumab in sequence. This chain joins TRBV1 and TRBJ1-4. TRBV1 is listed as a pseudogene. The CDR3 sequence: CASSQDGGGTRANEKLFF. DNA of the CDR3: TGCGCCAGCAGCCAAGATGGGGGGGGTACACGGGCTAATGAAAAACTGTTTTTT.